Shown below are 8 T cell receptor beta chains from a single sample sequenced in a study of T-cell memory formation after mild COVID-19. TCRdb reanalysed the 5' RACE reads using MiXCR and keeps one entry per CDR3 protein. This sample carries about half a million distinct CDR3 sequences, 15% to 20% of them seen once, and the ten largest clones take around 12%. The sample comprised PBMCs or a T cell subset sorted from them (not recorded which). The receptors derive from an adult woman who had mild COVID-19 (a few samples of this study predate the infection). Cell type and time point are not known.

This clonotype was seen a single time. This rearrangement joins TRBV2 to TRBJ2-1, with D perhaps matching TRBD2 (5 bases). Trimming stripped 9 bases from V and 5 bases from J, with 17 bases between. CDR3 length equals 14 residues. Germline CDR1 SNHLY, CDR2 FYNNEI. Here the CDR3 reads CARADAGGNNEQFF. As DNA, the CDR3 is TGTGCCAGGGCGGATGCTGGAGGTAACAATGAGCAGTTCTTC.

V and J are TRBV29-1 and TRBJ2-1, with 9 bases matching TRBD1. The V and J ends lost 4 bases and 3 bases, in that order; junction bases with no gene match: 4. CDR3 length equals 14 residues. CDR1 and CDR2 (germline): SQVTM, ANQGSEA. The CDR3 bases are TGCAGCGTTGTAAGACAGGGGGACTACAATGAGCAGTTCTTC. This sequence encodes CSVVRQGDYNEQFF.

This clonotype occurred a few times. The chain is built from TRBV5-1 and TRBJ2-7; 9 bases are a match to TRBD1. Germline V gene lookup returns CDR1 SGHRS and CDR2 YFSETQ. Losses at the gene ends were 0 bases for V and 5 bases for J; bases not matched to a gene: 3. The CDR3 totals 14 residues. CDR3 in DNA: TGCGCCAGCAGCTTGGCCGGGACAGGGCACGAGCAGTACTTC. Its protein is CASSLAGTGHEQYF.

This clonotype was found many times. This chain joins TRBV5-1 and TRBJ2-1; TRBD1 aligns across 10 bases. The ends lost 4 bases at V and 10 bases at J; junction bases unmatched: 11. The germline V gene has CDR1 SGHRS and CDR2 YFSETQ. The CDR3 is 15 amino acids. The DNA of the CDR3 is TGCGCCAGCAGCCCCCGGGGGACAGGGGCGATGGAGCAGTTCTTC. Its translation is CASSPRGTGAMEQFF.

This sequence joins TRBV20-1 and TRBJ1-4; a weak D match, TRBD1 (5 bases). Trimming removed 2 bases at V and 8 bases at J, with 12 bases between. Germline V gene sequence: CDR1 DFQATT, CDR2 SNEGSKA (reference sequence). The CDR3 totals 13 residues. The chain's CDR3 is CSARRGSGEKLFF. CDR3 coding DNA: TGCAGTGCTAGAAGGGGATCTGGGGAAAAACTGTTTTTT.

The chain employs TRBV5-6 and TRBJ2-1; 13 bases align to TRBD2. Germline trimming cut 1 base from V and 9 bases from J; bases unmatched to any gene: 7. Germline CDR1 is SGHDT and CDR2 is YYEEEE. This CDR3 comprises 16 residues. CDR3 loop: CASSLPGLAGLGEQFF. In DNA, the CDR3 is TGTGCCAGCAGCTTGCCGGGACTAGCGGGATTAGGTGAGCAGTTCTTC.

This clonotype has just a few counts. The gene calls are TRBV7-2 and TRBJ1-5; D ambiguous. This CDR3 contains 12 residues. V was clipped by 3 bases and J by 6 bases, with 6 bases between them. Germline assignment: CDR1 SGHTA and CDR2 FQGNSA. The CDR3 nucleotides read TGTGCCAGCAGCTTTGGAAGTCAGCCCCAGCATTTT. Its translation is CASSFGSQPQHF.

The chain links TRBV25-1 to TRBJ2-3; tentatively, D is TRBD1 (6 bases). The CDR3 covers 16 residues. Trimming took off 2 bases at V and 0 bases at J, with 12 bases between the two ends. CDR1 is MGHDK and CDR2 is SYGVNS in the germline V gene. The chain's CDR3 is CASSELGTSSTDTQYF. CDR3 coding DNA: TGTGCCAGCAGTGAACTGGGGACATCTAGCACAGATACGCAGTATTTT.